The rows below give T cell receptor beta chains drawn from one sample of a study of T cells expressing NK-cell markers. TCRdb processed the 5' RACE reads again and assigns one entry to each CDR3 protein, with no DNA. The sample table includes about 370,000 distinct CDR3 sequences. Sequences were obtained from blood T cells: a sorted CD56 or NKG2C T cell subset, CD4+ or CD8+ T cells, or bulk PBMC T cells (not recorded which). These receptors came from a woman aged 50 to 60 in good health. Both conserved end residues are part of each CDR3.

V	J	length	CDR3
TRBV20-1	TRBJ1-2	14	CSASNRGILYGYTF
TRBV5-5	TRBJ2-6	15	CASSPQGSGANVLTF
TRBV5-1	TRBJ2-2	14	CASSLVAGGGELFF
TRBV5-1	TRBJ2-5	15	CASELAGGPGETQYF
TRBV7-8	TRBJ2-5	18	CASSSRLAGGPRQETQYF
TRBV29-1	TRBJ2-1	15	CSVEDSNTGYNEQFF
TRBV6-5	TRBJ2-7	15	CASSYLAGSTYEQYF
TRBV2	TRBJ2-3	16	CAGRKASGSMADTQYF
TRBV7-9	TRBJ2-2	14	CASSRLASTGELFF
TRBV10-3	TRBJ2-6	21	CAISVFSGKNTDISGANVLTF
TRBV28	TRBJ2-1	18	CASRNILGLVNNYNEQFF
TRBV3-1	TRBJ2-1	16	CASSRTSGSVYNEQFF
TRBV5-4	TRBJ2-1	15	CASSLGQGGYNEQFF
TRBV20-1	TRBJ2-3	15	CSATSGRGGADTQYF
TRBV5-5	TRBJ2-3	18	CASSSVEVLTDDTDTQYF
TRBV3-1	TRBJ2-3	14	CASSRRPGPDTQYF
TRBV7-9	TRBJ1-4	17	CASSLAVADATNEKLFF
TRBV20-1	TRBJ2-3	14	CSARGRLRTDTQYF
TRBV6-5	TRBJ2-1	12	CASKKLGNEQFF
TRBV18	TRBJ1-4	13	CASSPPGSEKLFF
TRBV4-1	TRBJ2-1	17	CASSQDLSGRAMDEQFF
TRBV3-1	TRBJ2-4	13	CASSIKLAGIQYF
TRBV5-1	TRBJ2-2	16	CASSLGALTGTGELFF
TRBV15	TRBJ2-3	17	CATSRDQPSESTDTQYF
TRBV9	TRBJ2-2	16	CASSVGVTGGAGELFF
TRBV7-2	TRBJ1-5	14	CASSLALVNQPQHF
TRBV14	TRBJ2-3	15	CASSQVPGLYDTQYF
TRBV30	TRBJ1-2	12	CAWIGTGNGYTF
TRBV12-3/TRBV12-4	TRBJ2-6	16	CASIRAGESGANVLTF
TRBV7-3	TRBJ1-1	13	CASSLRWGTEAFF
TRBV10-3	TRBJ2-3	14	CAIRPDGGDPPGYF
TRBV29-1	TRBJ2-5	13	CSATSGSGETQYF
TRBV7-2	TRBJ2-3	14	CASSSSSITDTQYF
TRBV19	TRBJ1-2	13	CASHPLGHYGYTF
TRBV27	TRBJ1-1	13	CASRQQGPTEAFF
TRBV20-1	TRBJ2-3	14	CSASGFGETDTQYF
TRBV12-3/TRBV12-4	TRBJ1-4	16	CASSLRGGQPNEKLFF
TRBV24-1	TRBJ2-5	16	CATSDPEGGRWETQYF
TRBV20-1	TRBJ1-4	15	CSARDRRTGGEKLFF
TRBV3-1	TRBJ2-1	15	CASSQGGLLLYEQFF
TRBV7-8	TRBJ2-3	14	CASSLDRDADTQYF
TRBV5-1	TRBJ2-1	18	CASSLLVRRGGTHNEQFF
TRBV11-3	TRBJ2-1	15	CASSSLAGGFDEQFF
TRBV4-1	TRBJ1-5	14	CASSQVLINQPQHF
TRBV5-1	TRBJ2-1	14	CASGTSGAYNEQFF
TRBV10-3	TRBJ1-2	15	CAISTGQGDNYGYTF
TRBV20-1	TRBJ2-4	14	CSAPVPGRRDIQYF
TRBV2	TRBJ2-2	14	CASKSPSGTGELFF
TRBV12-3/TRBV12-4	TRBJ2-7	12	CASGPREYEQYF
TRBV10-2	TRBJ2-5	14	CASRVAGRQETQYF
TRBV20-1	TRBJ2-7	14	CSARRPRALDEQYF
TRBV11-3	TRBJ2-1	16	CASSPSSDSPYNEQFF
TRBV3-1	TRBJ2-1	15	CASSRAHNTYNEQFF
TRBV29-1	TRBJ1-2	13	CSVGVGANYGYTF
TRBV5-1	TRBJ2-5	14	CASNWQGGLETQYF
TRBV7-6	TRBJ2-7	15	CASSLGGGRVNEQYF
TRBV20-1	TRBJ2-1	14	CSATLPERYGEQFF